The 9 T cell receptor beta chains listed next were all sequenced from one sample in a study of control samples from healthy donors and cancer patients. Repertoires were generated with immunoSEQ multiplex PCR, while TCRdb's copy carries only in-frame clones and drops some. The sample comprises 190,000 or so clones, roughly 91% of which are singletons, and more than 1.1% rests with the top ten. Sequenced input: blood. The receptors were gathered from a man younger than 30 in good health.

CDR3 residues: CASSPTGPEGNQPQHF. The CDR3 coding sequence is TGTGCCAGCAGCCCAACAGGACCCGAGGGCAATCAGCCCCAGCATTTT. The rearrangement uses TRBV11-3 and TRBJ1-5, with D perhaps TRBD1 (5 bases). The CDR3 covers 16 residues. V shed 5 bases and J shed 2 bases, with 16 bases lying between them. The V gene's germline CDR1 is SGHNT and CDR2 YENEEA. Variable domain in full (rest from reference TRBV11-3 and TRBJ1-5): EAGVVQSPRYKIIEKKQPVAFWCNPISGHNTLYWYLQNLGQGPELLIRYENEEAVDDSQLPKDRFSAERLKGVDSTLKIQPAELGDSAVYLCASSPTGPEGNQPQHFGDGTRLSIL.

The genes are TRBV28 and TRBJ2-7; D not resolved. V dropped 3 bases and J dropped 1 base, with 13 bases sitting between them. Looked up from germline, CDR1 is MDHEN and CDR2 is SYDVKM. CDR3 size: 15 residues. The CDR3 loop is CASSFAKGYSYEQYF. CDR3 sequence (DNA): TGTGCCAGCAGTTTCGCGAAGGGCTATTCCTACGAGCAGTACTTC.

The chain joins TRBV18 to TRBJ2-6; D might be TRBD1 (6 bases). The V and J ends lost 1 base and 0 bases respectively, with 16 bases between them. This CDR3 has 19 residues. CDR1 and CDR2 from the germline V gene are KGHSH and LQKENI. The CDR3 loop reads CASSPQVGQKYSGANVLTF. The DNA of the CDR3 is TGTGCCAGCTCACCACAAGTAGGACAGAAATACTCTGGGGCCAACGTCCTGACTTTC.

The chain has TRBV6-5 and TRBJ1-5, with D unclear. CDR1 is MNHEY and CDR2 is SVGAGI in the germline V gene. Trimming shortened V by 6 bases and J by 1 base, and 7 bases separated the two germline ends. The CDR3 extends over 13 amino acids. CDR3 sequence (DNA): TGTGCCAGCAGCTTCTCAAGCAATCAGCCCCAGCATTTT. This codes for CASSFSSNQPQHF.

V is TRBV21-1 and J is TRBJ1-2. TRBV21-1 is assigned pseudogene status. The CDR3 covers 14 residues. CDR3: CASLFSLWRDGYTF. CDR3 in DNA: TGTGCCAGCTTATTTTCTCTATGGCGGGATGGCTACACCTTC.

This sequence joins TRBV6-5 and TRBJ1-5, with unresolved D. Germline loops: CDR1 MNHEY, CDR2 SVGAGI. The CDR3 runs 13 residues. Deletions cut 2 bases from V and 7 bases from J, with 9 bases between. The CDR3 loop is CASSYRVGQPQHF. CDR3 nucleotides: TGTGCCAGCAGTTACAGGGTTGGGCAGCCCCAGCATTTT.

The chain carries TRBV24-1 and TRBJ2-1; TRBD1 matches 10 bases. In germline, CDR1 is KGHDR, CDR2 SFDVKD. There are 17 residues in the CDR3. Germline trimming cut 0 bases from V and 7 bases from J; bases unmatched to any gene: 8. Written as DNA, the CDR3 is TGTGCCACCAGTGATTTGCGGGGGACAGGGGATAAGAATGAGCAGTTCTTC. It specifies CATSDLRGTGDKNEQFF.

The V gene is TRBV19, the J gene TRBJ1-5; TRBD1 is a possible D gene (6 bases). The CDR3 loop spans 15 amino acids. V was shortened by 1 base and J by 6 bases, with 13 bases between the two germline ends. From germline, CDR1 is LNHDA and CDR2 SQIVND (reference sequence). The CDR3 is CASSIGSGGRQPQHF. CDR3 nucleotides: TGTGCCAGTAGTATAGGGAGCGGGGGCCGTCAGCCCCAGCATTTT.

This clone was counted once. The V gene is TRBV18, the J gene TRBJ1-3; TRBD1 might be the D (5 bases). V lost 2 bases and J 4 bases, leaving 12 bases between the germline ends. This CDR3 contains 15 residues. In germline, CDR1 is KGHSH, CDR2 LQKENI. CDR3 amino acids: CASSPLPTGGNTIYF. DNA of the CDR3: TGTGCCAGCTCACCATTACCCACAGGAGGAAACACCATATATTTT.